This TCR beta chain emerged from a study of blood T cell repertoires in COVID-19. Overall study: Nucleic acid was either cDNA or gDNA, and it came from T cells, B-cell-depleted T cells, or PBMCs.

The J segment lost 6 bases and the V segment lost 4 bases, leaving 7 bases of the junction unmatched. The CDR3 length is 14 residues. CDR1 SGHTA and CDR2 FQGNSA come from the germline V gene. How the authors handled the data: Amplification of reference gene primers was used by the study to estimate nucleated cell counts. Method: immunoSEQ multiplex PCR; TCRdb's copy keeps in-frame clones and lacks some. V and J calls and clone size are given by that table; D and trimming were obtained from the DNA. This sample has 60,000 to 75,000 clones, with approximately 90% found just once. This receptor was obtained from a human donor in a cohort sampled during active COVID-19. Source material: peripheral blood. This rearrangement joins TRBV7-2 to TRBJ2-7; 9 positions match TRBD2. The CDR3 loop is CASSSAGGPGEQYF. CDR3 coding DNA: TGTGCCAGCAGCTCCGCGGGGGGGCCTGGCGAGCAGTACTTC.